Shown below are 5 T cell receptor beta chains from a single sample sequenced in a study of T cells in Graves' hyperthyroidism and ophthalmopathy. The source material, RNA transcripts, was used to amplify TCR beta CDR3 regions. HTBI primers were employed in a first-round RT-PCR of the TCR CDR3. TCRdb re-analysed the multiplex PCR reads in MiXCR, keeping a single row per CDR3 protein. The table lists 300,000 to 450,000 distinct CDR3 sequences, 18% of them singletons, with around 40% in the top ten. Sequencing was carried out using blood. These receptors all stem from a man in his late teens or twenties with Graves' ophthalmopathy.

This clonotype was counted at least ten times. This chain joins TRBV6-5 and TRBJ1-5; TRBD1 aligns across 8 bases. Germline V gives CDR1 MNHEY, CDR2 SVGAGI. V lost 5 bases to trimming and J lost 0 bases; unmatched junction nucleotides: 9. This CDR3 spans 17 amino acids. The CDR3 protein is CASSRTGMPYSNQPQHF. CDR3 nucleotide sequence: TGTGCCAGCAGTCGGACAGGGATGCCGTATAGCAATCAGCCCCAGCATTTT.

J is TRBJ2-1 and V is TRBV25-1; 7 bases are shared with TRBD1. V was pared by 1 base and J by 0 bases, with 3 bases of the junction left unmatched. There are 16 residues in the CDR3. In germline, CDR1 is MGHDK, CDR2 SYGVNS. Written as DNA, the CDR3 is TGTGCCAGCAGTGAATTGGACAGGAGCTCCTACAATGAGCAGTTCTTC. Amino acids: CASSELDRSSYNEQFF. Complete variable domain (other parts from reference TRBV25-1 and TRBJ2-1): EADIYQTPRYLVIGTGKKITLECSQTMGHDKMYWYQQDPGMELHLIHYSYGVNSTEKGDLSSESTVSRIRTEHFPLTLESARPSHTSQYLCASSELDRSSYNEQFFGPGTRLTVL.

The chain joins TRBV11-1 to TRBJ2-3; D gene unclear. The CDR3 runs to 14 residues. The V gene lost 6 bases and the J gene lost 5 bases, with 15 bases spanning the gap. Germline values: CDR1 SGHAT, CDR2 FQDESV (reference sequence). The DNA of the CDR3 is TGTGCCAGCAGTCTTCCGGACCTCGGAGATACGCAGTATTTT. It specifies CASSLPDLGDTQYF.

This clonotype showed up many times. The V gene is TRBV12-3 or TRBV12-4, the J gene TRBJ1-5; 8 bases fit TRBD1. This CDR3 has 14 amino acids. Unmatched junction bases numbered 7, after V lost 6 bases and J lost 6 bases. CDR3 amino acids: CASRDRGESQPQHF. DNA of the CDR3: TGTGCCAGCAGAGACAGGGGCGAGAGTCAGCCCCAGCATTTT.

The chain combines TRBV24-1 with TRBJ2-1; perhaps TRBD2 as D (7 bases). The assigned J gene may be wrong: the sequence end matches TRBJ2-7 better. CDR1 and CDR2 (germline): KGHDR, SFDVKD. The CDR3 runs to 16 residues. Here the CDR3 reads CATSDPRGGSYNEQYF. As DNA, the CDR3 is TGTGCCACCAGTGATCCTAGGGGGGGCTCCTACAATGAGCAGTACTTC.